One and the same sample provided the 21 T cell receptor beta chains below, sequenced in a study of cytomegalovirus exposure and HLA in healthy donors. The PCR used 60 Vbeta and 13 Jbeta primers. Only in-frame clones appear in the TCRdb table, and some are missing; sequencing was by immunoSEQ multiplex PCR. The sample has approximately 150,000 clones, roughly 80% seen once; the top ten hold around 3.5%. The source material was PBMCs. The receptors derive from a man in his thirties or forties in good health and CMV-seropositive.

This clone was detected once. This chain uses TRBV18 with TRBJ1-1, with a possible D match to TRBD1 (6 bases). With 2 bases removed from V and 5 bases from J, the gap between germline ends came to 15 bases. The CDR3 covers 15 residues. Germline CDR1 is KGHSH and CDR2 is LQKENI. The CDR3 sequence is CASSPMERGLTEAFF. CDR3 DNA: TGTGCCAGCTCACCAATGGAGCGGGGGCTGACTGAAGCTTTCTTT. Combining the CDR3 with reference TRBV18 and TRBJ1-1 gives the whole variable domain NAGVMQNPRHLVRRRGQEARLRCSPMKGHSHVYWYRQLPEEGLKFMVYLQKENIIDESGMPKERFSAEFPKEGPSILRIQQVVRGDSAAYFCASSPMERGLTEAFFGQGTRLTVV.

This sequence joins TRBV25-1 and TRBJ2-2; 8 bases are shared with TRBD2. The germline gives CDR1 MGHDK, CDR2 SYGVNS. The junction had 9 bases not matched to a gene; V was cut back by 4 bases and J by 5 bases. The CDR3 covers 16 residues. The CDR3 is CASSATGGGYTGELFF. The CDR3 nucleotides read TGTGCCAGCAGTGCCACCGGGGGGGGCTATACCGGGGAGCTGTTTTTT.

The V gene is TRBV28, the J gene TRBJ2-7; 8 nucleotides agree with TRBD2. Germline V gene data show CDR1 as MDHEN and CDR2 as SYDVKM. This CDR3 has 13 residues. V trimming: 6 bases; J trimming: 5 bases; junction bases outside the gene matches: 6. The CDR3 spells CASRESGGDEQYF. In DNA, the CDR3 is TGTGCCAGCAGGGAGAGCGGGGGCGACGAGCAGTACTTC.

The rearrangement links TRBV13 to TRBJ2-3; 7 nucleotides line up with TRBD1. The CDR3 contains 17 residues. Trimming removed 5 bases from V and 6 bases from J; junction bases left unmatched: 17. Germline V gene lookup returns CDR1 PRHDT and CDR2 FYEKMQ (reference sequence). This CDR3 is CASSPMGQPAKGDTQYF. The CDR3 nucleotides read TGTGCCAGCAGCCCGATGGGACAGCCGGCAAAGGGGGATACGCAGTATTTT.

The chain couples TRBV28 to TRBJ1-2, with 7 positions matching TRBD1. V lost 5 bases and J lost 7; bases outside the gene matches: 13. Germline CDR1 and CDR2: MDHEN and SYDVKM. The CDR3 spans 15 residues. CDR3 DNA sequence: TGTGCCAGCAGTCCTTCCGTGACAGGGATCTTTGGCTACACCTTC. Translation gives CASSPSVTGIFGYTF.

The rearrangement joins TRBV6-5 to TRBJ2-3, with D uncertain. Germline CDR1 and CDR2: MNHEY and SVGAGI. The V end was cut by 0 bases, the J end by 2 bases, with 9 bases between. The CDR3 spans 15 residues. The CDR3 DNA follows: TGTGCCAGCAGTTACTCGCCAGGTCACACAGATACGCAGTATTTT. Its translation: CASSYSPGHTDTQYF.

The chain recombines TRBV29-1 with TRBJ2-5; the match to TRBD2 covers 12 bases. This CDR3 spans 14 amino acids. V shed 3 bases and J 4 bases; nucleotides not matched to a gene: 3. Germline-derived CDR1 and CDR2 are SQVTM and ANQGSEA. The CDR3 spells CSVDMTSGGETQYF. In DNA form, the CDR3 reads TGCAGCGTTGACATGACTAGCGGGGGAGAGACCCAGTACTTC.

The chain has TRBV28 and TRBJ1-3; 7 bases are shared with TRBD1. Germline V CDR1 and CDR2: MDHEN, SYDVKM. The CDR3 totals 15 residues. The V gene end was trimmed by 6 bases and the J gene end by 4 bases; junction bases not matched to a gene: 9. The CDR3 DNA reads as TGTGCCAGCAGGTCGACAGGGAGTAGAGGAAACACCATATATTTT. Protein: CASRSTGSRGNTIYF.

The sample holds a few counts of this clone. This chain connects TRBV7-2 to TRBJ2-7; possible D gene TRBD2, 5 bases. Germline V gives CDR1 SGHTA, CDR2 FQGNSA. The CDR3 runs 14 residues. Trimming pared 1 base from V and 7 bases from J, leaving 14 bases between. The CDR3 loop is CASSLGRSPGEQYF. The CDR3, as DNA: TGTGCCAGCAGCTTAGGGCGGTCCCCGGGAGAGCAGTACTTC. Based on the CDR3 plus reference TRBV7-2 and TRBJ2-7, the full variable domain is GAGVSQSPSNKVTEKGKDVELRCDPISGHTALYWYRQSLGQGLEFLIYFQGNSAPDKSGLPSDRFSAERTGGSVSTLTIQRTQQEDSAVYLCASSLGRSPGEQYFGPGTRLTVT.

The rearrangement uses TRBV4-1 and TRBJ2-7; possibly TRBD1 for D (6 bases). The germline V gene has CDR1 MGHRA and CDR2 YSYEKL. The CDR3 runs to 14 residues. V lost 2 bases, J lost 3 bases, and 11 bases lay in between. The DNA of the CDR3 is TGCGCCAGCAGCCAACAGAAGGGGGTCTACGAGCAGTACTTC. Encoded protein: CASSQQKGVYEQYF.

The chain carries TRBV2 and TRBJ2-1; 8 bases fit TRBD2. The CDR3 sequence is 15 residues long. Trimming cost V 2 bases and J 9 bases; bases outside gene matches: 9. CDR1 is SNHLY, CDR2 FYNNEI, per germline. The CDR3 DNA reads as TGTGCCAGCAGTGAACTGGGACTAGGTCTCGCTGAGCAGTTCTTC. Translation gives CASSELGLGLAEQFF.

The chain uses TRBV28 and TRBJ2-7; perhaps TRBD1 as D (5 bases). Looked up from germline, CDR1 is MDHEN and CDR2 is SYDVKM. The CDR3 runs to 18 residues. Between the trimmed V and J ends, which lost 10 bases and 11 bases, there was a span of 39 bases. The CDR3 region has the DNA TGTGCCACCAAGGCGAGACAGAGCCTCTTAGGGCCAAAGCAAGCTGAGTACTTC. This translates into CATKARQSLLGPKQAEYF.

This clone was recorded only once. This chain links TRBV6-1 with TRBJ2-5; 7 nucleotides agree with TRBD1. The V and J ends lost 6 bases and 3 bases, in that order; junction bases with no gene match: 4. The CDR3 sequence is 13 residues long. Germline CDR1 is MNHNS and CDR2 is SASEGT. This chain's CDR3 is CASSRDREETQYF. The CDR3 region has the DNA TGTGCCAGCAGCCGGGACAGAGAAGAGACCCAGTACTTC.

The chain recombines TRBV7-8 with TRBJ2-1, with D tentatively TRBD2 (7 bases). V was clipped by 1 base and J by 5 bases, with 21 bases between them. Germline values: CDR1 SGHVS, CDR2 FQNEAQ. This CDR3 comprises 18 residues. The CDR3 is CASSLGGGPNLKNNEQFF. CDR3 in DNA: TGTGCCAGCAGCTTAGGCGGGGGCCCGAACTTGAAAAACAATGAGCAGTTCTTC.

This clone was observed a handful of times. The chain has TRBV4-1 and TRBJ2-7; possibly TRBD1 for D (6 bases). The CDR3 totals 13 residues. Trimming removed 1 base from V and 6 bases from J, with 10 bases in between. Germline V gene sequence: CDR1 MGHRA, CDR2 YSYEKL. Here the CDR3 DNA reads TGCGCCAGCAGCCAAGTTCAGGGGACCGAGCAGTACTTC. Translating gives CASSQVQGTEQYF.

V gene TRBV7-9 combines with J gene TRBJ1-1, with D unclear. This CDR3 spans 14 amino acids. Trimming shortened V by 1 base and J by 5 bases, and 11 bases separated the two germline ends. Germline V lookup: CDR1 SEHNR, CDR2 FQNEAQ (reference sequence). CDR3 in DNA: TGTGCCAGCAGCTTAGGAGGGCTAGGGACTGAAGCTTTCTTT. Residues: CASSLGGLGTEAFF.

The genes are TRBV19 and TRBJ2-6, with D tentatively TRBD1 (5 bases). Looked up from germline, CDR1 is LNHDA and CDR2 is SQIVND (reference sequence). The germline V and J ends were trimmed by 4 bases and 0 bases, with 7 bases remaining between them. The CDR3 covers 15 residues. The CDR3: CASSKGNSGANVLTF. The CDR3 DNA reads TGTGCCAGTAGTAAGGGGAACTCTGGGGCCAACGTCCTGACTTTC.

The rearrangement joins TRBV5-1 to TRBJ1-4, with 9 bases matching TRBD1. Per the germline V gene, CDR1 is SGHRS and CDR2 is YFSETQ. The J segment lost 4 bases and the V segment lost 3 bases, leaving 7 bases of the junction unmatched. This CDR3 region has 16 residues. DNA for the CDR3: TGCGCCAGCAGCTCGACTACGGGACAGGGTAATGAAAAACTGTTTTTT. Translating it yields CASSSTTGQGNEKLFF.

The chain links TRBV4-3 to TRBJ2-7, with 9 positions matching TRBD2. The CDR3 totals 17 residues. Trimming took 0 bases from V and 1 from J; bases not matched to a gene: 7. Looked up from germline, CDR1 is LGHNA and CDR2 is YSLEER. The CDR3 region has the DNA TGCGCCAGCAGCCAAGATATAGCGGGGGCCGGGTCCTACGAGCAGTACTTC. Protein sequence: CASSQDIAGAGSYEQYF.

This rearrangement joins TRBV5-1 to TRBJ2-7, with a tentative D call TRBD2 (6 bases). The CDR3 is made up of 12 amino acids. V was pared by 1 base and J by 5 bases, with 7 bases between. Germline CDR1 and CDR2: SGHRS and YFSETQ. Here the CDR3 reads CASSLTGDEQYF. CDR3 DNA sequence: TGCGCCAGCAGCTTGACGGGAGACGAGCAGTACTTC.

This chain connects TRBV11-2 to TRBJ1-4, with 9 bases that match TRBD1. Germline CDR1 is SGHAT and CDR2 is FQNNGV. This CDR3 is 14 amino acids long. V lost 5 bases to trimming and J lost 7 bases; unmatched junction nucleotides: 5. The CDR3 sequence is CASSHGTGSEKLFF. CDR3 bases: TGTGCCAGCAGCCACGGGACAGGGAGTGAAAAACTGTTTTTT.